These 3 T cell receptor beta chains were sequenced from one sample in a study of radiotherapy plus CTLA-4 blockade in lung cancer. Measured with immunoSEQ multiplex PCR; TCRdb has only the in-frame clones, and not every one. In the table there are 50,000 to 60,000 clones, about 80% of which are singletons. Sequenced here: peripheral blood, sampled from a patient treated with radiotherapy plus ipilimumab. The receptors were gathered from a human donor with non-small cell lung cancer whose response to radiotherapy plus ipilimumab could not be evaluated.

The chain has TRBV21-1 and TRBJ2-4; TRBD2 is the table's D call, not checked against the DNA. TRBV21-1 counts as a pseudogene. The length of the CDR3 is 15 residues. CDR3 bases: TGTGCCAGGCTCGGTCATAAGTATGCCAAAAACATTCAGTACTTC. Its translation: CARLGHKYAKNIQYF.

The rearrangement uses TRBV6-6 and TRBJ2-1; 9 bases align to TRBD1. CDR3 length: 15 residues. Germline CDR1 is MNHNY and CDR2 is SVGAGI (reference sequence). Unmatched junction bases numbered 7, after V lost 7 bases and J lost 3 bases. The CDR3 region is CASTGPGQGYNEQFF. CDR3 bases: TGTGCCAGCACCGGACCGGGACAGGGCTACAATGAGCAGTTCTTC.

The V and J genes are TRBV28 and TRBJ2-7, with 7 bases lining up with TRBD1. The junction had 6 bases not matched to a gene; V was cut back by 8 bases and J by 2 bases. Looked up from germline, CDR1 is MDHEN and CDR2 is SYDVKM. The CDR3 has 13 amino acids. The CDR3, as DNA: TGTGCCAGCCTGGGGCAGGGGGCCTACGAGCAGTACTTC. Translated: CASLGQGAYEQYF.